This T cell receptor beta chain was sequenced for a study of identical twins. Unique molecular identifiers were present on the cDNA, and a universal primer site came from template switching. Using its own MiXCR run on the 5' RACE reads, TCRdb lists one record per CDR3 protein. The sample lists around 690,000 distinct CDR3 sequences; 21% were seen once. The sample was also linked to a second study, of T cells expressing NK-cell markers.

This clonotype was sampled from a woman aged 18-29 years in good health. Material for sequencing was PBMCs.

CDR3 loop: CASSLGSLLIYEQYF. The CDR3, as DNA: TGTGCCAGCAGTTTGGGCAGCCTACTTATCTACGAGCAGTACTTC. This sequence joins TRBV27 and TRBJ2-7; D is unclear. Germline lookup yields CDR1 MNHEY and CDR2 SMNVEV (reference sequence). Trimming pared 3 bases from V and 3 bases from J, leaving 15 bases between. CDR3 size: 15 residues.